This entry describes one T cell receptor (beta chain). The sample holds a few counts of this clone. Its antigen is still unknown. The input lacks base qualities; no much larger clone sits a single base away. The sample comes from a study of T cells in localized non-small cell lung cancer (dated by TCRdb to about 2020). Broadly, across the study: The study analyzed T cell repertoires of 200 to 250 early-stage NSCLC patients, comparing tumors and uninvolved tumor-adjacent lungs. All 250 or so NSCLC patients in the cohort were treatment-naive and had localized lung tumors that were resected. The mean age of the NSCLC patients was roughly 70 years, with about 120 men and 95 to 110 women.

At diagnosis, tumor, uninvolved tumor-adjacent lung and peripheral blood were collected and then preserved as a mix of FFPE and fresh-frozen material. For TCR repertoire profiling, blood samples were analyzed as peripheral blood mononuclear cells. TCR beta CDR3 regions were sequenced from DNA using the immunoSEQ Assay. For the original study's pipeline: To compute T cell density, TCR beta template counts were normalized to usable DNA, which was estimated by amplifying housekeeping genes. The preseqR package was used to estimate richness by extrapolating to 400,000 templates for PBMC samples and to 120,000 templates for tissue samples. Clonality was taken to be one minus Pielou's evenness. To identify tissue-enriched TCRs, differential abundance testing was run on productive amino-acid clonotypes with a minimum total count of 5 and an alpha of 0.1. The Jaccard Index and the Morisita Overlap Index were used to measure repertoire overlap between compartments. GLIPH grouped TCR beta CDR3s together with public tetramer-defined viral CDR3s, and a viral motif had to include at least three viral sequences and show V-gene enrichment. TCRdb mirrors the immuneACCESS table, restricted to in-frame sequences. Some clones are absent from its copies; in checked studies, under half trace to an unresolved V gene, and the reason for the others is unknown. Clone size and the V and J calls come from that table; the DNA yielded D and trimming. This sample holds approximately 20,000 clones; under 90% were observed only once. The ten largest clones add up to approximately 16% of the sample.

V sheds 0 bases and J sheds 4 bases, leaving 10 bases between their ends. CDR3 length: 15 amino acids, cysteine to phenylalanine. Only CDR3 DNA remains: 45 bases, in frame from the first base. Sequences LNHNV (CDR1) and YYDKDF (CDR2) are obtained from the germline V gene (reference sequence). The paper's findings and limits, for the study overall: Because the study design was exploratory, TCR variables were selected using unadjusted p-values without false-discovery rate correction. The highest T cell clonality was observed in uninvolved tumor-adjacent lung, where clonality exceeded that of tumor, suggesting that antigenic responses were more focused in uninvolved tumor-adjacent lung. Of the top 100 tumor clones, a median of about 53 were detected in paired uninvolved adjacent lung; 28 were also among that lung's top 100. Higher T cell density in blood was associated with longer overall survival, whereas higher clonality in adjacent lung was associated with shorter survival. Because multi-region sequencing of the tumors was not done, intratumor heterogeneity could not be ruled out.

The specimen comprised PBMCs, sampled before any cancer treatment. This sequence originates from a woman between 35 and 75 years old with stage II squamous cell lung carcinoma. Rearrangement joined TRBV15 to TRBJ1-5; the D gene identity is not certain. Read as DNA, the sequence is TGTGCCACCAGCAGAGATAAGGGCGTGAATCAGCCCCAGCATTTT. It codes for CATSRDKGVNQPQHF.